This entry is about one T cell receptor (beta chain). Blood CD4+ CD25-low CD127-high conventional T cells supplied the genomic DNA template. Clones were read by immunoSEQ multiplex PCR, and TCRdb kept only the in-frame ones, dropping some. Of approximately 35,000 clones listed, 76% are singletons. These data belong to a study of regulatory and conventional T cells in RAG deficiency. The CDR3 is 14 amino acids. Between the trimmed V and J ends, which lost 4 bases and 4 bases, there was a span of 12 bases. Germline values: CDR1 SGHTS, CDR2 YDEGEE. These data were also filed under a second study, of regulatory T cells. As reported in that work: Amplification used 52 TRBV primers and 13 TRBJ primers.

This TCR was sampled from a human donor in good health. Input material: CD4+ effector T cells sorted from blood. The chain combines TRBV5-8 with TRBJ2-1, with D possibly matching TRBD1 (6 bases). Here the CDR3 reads CASSPRGHYNEQFF. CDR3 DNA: TGTGCCAGCAGCCCCAGGGGCCATTACAATGAGCAGTTCTTC.